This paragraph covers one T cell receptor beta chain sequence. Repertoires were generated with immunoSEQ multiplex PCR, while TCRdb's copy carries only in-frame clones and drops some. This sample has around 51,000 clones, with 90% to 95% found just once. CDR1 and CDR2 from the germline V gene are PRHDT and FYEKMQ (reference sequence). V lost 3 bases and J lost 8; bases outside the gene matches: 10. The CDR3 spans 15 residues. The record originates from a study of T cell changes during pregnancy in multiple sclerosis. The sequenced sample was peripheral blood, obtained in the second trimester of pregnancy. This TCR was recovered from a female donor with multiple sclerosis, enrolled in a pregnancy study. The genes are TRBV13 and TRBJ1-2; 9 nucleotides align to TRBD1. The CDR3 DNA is TGTGCCAGCAGCTTCCGACAGGGGGGAACTAGAGGCTACACCTTC. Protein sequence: CASSFRQGGTRGYTF.